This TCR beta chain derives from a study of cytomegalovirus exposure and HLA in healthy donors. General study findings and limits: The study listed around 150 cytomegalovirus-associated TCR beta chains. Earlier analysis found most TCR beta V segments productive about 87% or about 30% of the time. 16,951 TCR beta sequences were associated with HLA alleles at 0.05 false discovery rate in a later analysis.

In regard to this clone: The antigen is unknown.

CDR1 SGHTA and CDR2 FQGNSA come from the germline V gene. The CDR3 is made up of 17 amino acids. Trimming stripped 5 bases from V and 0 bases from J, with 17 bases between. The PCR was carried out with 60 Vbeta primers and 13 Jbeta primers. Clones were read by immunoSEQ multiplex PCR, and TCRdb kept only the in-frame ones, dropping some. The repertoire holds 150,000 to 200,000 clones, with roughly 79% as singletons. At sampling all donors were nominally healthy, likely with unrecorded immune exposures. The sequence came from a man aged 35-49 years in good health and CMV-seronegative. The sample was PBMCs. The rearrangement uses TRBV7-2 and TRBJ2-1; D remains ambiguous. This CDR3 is CASSPPTRTSSYNEQFF. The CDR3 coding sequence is TGTGCCAGCAGCCCACCGACTCGAACGAGCTCCTACAATGAGCAGTTCTTC.